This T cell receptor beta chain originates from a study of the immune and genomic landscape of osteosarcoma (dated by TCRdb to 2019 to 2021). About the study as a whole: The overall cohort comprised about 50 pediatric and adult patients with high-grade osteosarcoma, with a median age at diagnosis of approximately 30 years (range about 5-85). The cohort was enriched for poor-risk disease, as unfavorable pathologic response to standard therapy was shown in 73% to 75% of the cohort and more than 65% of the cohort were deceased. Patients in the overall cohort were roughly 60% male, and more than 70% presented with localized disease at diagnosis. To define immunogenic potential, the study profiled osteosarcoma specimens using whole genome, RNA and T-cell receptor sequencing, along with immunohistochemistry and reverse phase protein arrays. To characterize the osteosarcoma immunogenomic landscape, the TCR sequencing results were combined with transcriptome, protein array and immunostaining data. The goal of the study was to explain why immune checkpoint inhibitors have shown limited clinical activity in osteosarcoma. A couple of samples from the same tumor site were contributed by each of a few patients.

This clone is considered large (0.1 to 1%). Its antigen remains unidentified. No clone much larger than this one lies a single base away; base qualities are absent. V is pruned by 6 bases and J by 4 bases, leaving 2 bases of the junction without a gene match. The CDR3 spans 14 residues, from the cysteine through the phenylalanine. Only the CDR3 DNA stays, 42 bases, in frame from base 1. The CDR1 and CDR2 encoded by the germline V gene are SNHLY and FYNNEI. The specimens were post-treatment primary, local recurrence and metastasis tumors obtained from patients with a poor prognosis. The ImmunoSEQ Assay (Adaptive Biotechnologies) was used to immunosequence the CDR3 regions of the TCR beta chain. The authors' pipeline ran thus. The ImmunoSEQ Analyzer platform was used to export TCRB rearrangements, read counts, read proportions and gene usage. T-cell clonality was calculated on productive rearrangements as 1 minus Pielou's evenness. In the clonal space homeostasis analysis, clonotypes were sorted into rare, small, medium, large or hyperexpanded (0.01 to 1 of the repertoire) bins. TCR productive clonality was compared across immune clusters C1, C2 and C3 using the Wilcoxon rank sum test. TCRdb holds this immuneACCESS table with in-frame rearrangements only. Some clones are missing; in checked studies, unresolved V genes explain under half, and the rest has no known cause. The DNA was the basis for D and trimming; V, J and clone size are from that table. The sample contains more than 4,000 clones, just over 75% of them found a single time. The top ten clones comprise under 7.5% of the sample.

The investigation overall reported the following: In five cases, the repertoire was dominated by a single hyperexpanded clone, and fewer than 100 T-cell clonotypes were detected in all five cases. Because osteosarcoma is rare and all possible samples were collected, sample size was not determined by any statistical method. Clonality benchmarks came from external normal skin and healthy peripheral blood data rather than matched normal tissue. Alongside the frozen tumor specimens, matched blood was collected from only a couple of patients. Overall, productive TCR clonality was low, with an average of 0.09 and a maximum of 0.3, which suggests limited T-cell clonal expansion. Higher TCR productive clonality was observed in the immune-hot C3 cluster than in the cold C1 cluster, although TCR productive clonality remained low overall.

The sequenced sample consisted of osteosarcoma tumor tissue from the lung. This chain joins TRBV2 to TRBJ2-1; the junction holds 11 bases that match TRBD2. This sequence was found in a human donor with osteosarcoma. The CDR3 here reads CASRLAGVYNEQFF. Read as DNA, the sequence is TGTGCCAGCAGACTAGCGGGAGTATACAATGAGCAGTTCTTC.